This entry lists 10 T cell receptor beta chains sequenced from one sample in a study of T cells in localized non-small cell lung cancer. Some clones are missing from TCRdb's copy, which holds only in-frame ones; the method was immunoSEQ multiplex PCR. The repertoire holds tens of thousands of clones, approximately 86% seen once, with 5% to 8% in the top ten. This specimen consisted of peripheral blood, obtained before any cancer treatment. The receptors were gathered from a man aged 35 to 69 with stage I lung adenocarcinoma.

The chain links TRBV6-1 to TRBJ2-4, with D possibly being TRBD1 (6 bases). CDR3 size: 14 residues. Germline V gives CDR1 MNHNS, CDR2 SASEGT. V was shortened by 7 bases and J by 5 bases, with 15 bases between the two germline ends. CDR3 sequence reads: CASNNRDIENIQYF. For the CDR3, the DNA is TGTGCCAGCAATAACCGGGACATAGAAAACATTCAGTACTTC.

The chain couples TRBV10-3 to TRBJ2-5; 7 bases are a match to TRBD2. With V trimmed by 5 bases and J by 3 bases, 3 bases remained unmatched. This CDR3 region has 13 residues. CDR1 ENHRY and CDR2 SYGVKD come from the germline V gene. The CDR3, as DNA: TGTGCCATCAGTCGCCTAGCGGAAGAGACCCAGTACTTC. It encodes CAISRLAEETQYF.

V and J are TRBV5-1 and TRBJ2-2, with 13 bases aligning to TRBD2. Germline CDR1 SGHRS, CDR2 YFSETQ. The CDR3 length is 16 residues. With 6 bases clipped from V and 6 bases from J, the junction kept 8 bases outside the gene matches. Written as DNA, the CDR3 is TGCGCCAGCACCCCCACTAGCGGGAGGGTTTCCGGGGAGCTGTTTTTT. Its protein product is CASTPTSGRVSGELFF.

The J gene is TRBJ1-1, the V gene TRBV4-2; D remains ambiguous. The CDR3 has 16 amino acids. Germline CDR1 and CDR2: LGHNA and YNFKEQ. The germline V and J ends were trimmed by 1 base and 8 bases, with 20 bases remaining between them. In DNA, the CDR3 is TGTGCCAGCAGCCAAGGGGTCGGGAGCCGGAGGGTCGAAGCTTTCTTT. It yields the protein CASSQGVGSRRVEAFF.

For the CDR3, the DNA is TGTGCCAGTAGTATGGACGCCTATGCTAACTATGGCTACACCTTC. Its protein is CASSMDAYANYGYTF. V gene TRBV19 combines with J gene TRBJ1-2, with no clear D. The CDR3 length is 15 residues. V lost 3 bases and J 0 bases, leaving 11 bases between the germline ends. CDR1 is LNHDA and CDR2 is SQIVND in the germline V gene (reference sequence).

The CDR3 is CASSALWAEQFF. CDR3 nucleotide sequence: TGTGCCAGCAGCGCCCTATGGGCTGAGCAGTTCTTC. J is TRBJ2-1 and V is TRBV28; unclear D gene. CDR1 and CDR2 from the germline V gene are MDHEN and SYDVKM. The germline V and J ends were trimmed by 6 bases and 9 bases, with 12 bases remaining between them. CDR3 length: 12 residues. Full variable domain (outside the CDR3, taken from reference TRBV28 and TRBJ2-1): DVKVTQSSRYLVKRTGEKVFLECVQDMDHENMFWYRQDPGLGLRLIYFSYDVKMKEKGDIPEGYSVSREKKERFSLILESASTNQTSMYLCASSALWAEQFFGPGTRLTVL.

The chain joins TRBV29-1 to TRBJ1-1; D is possibly TRBD1 (5 bases). The CDR3 loop spans 10 amino acids. V was pared by 6 bases and J by 7 bases, with 9 bases between. Germline assignment: CDR1 SQVTM and CDR2 ANQGSEA. As DNA, the CDR3 is TGCAGCGTCGACAGTGATGAAGCTTTCTTT. Translated: CSVDSDEAFF.

This chain links TRBV19 with TRBJ2-1; 12 bases line up with TRBD2. The CDR3 has 16 residues. V gave up 2 bases and J gave up 9 bases; unmatched junction bases: 8. CDR1 is LNHDA and CDR2 is SQIVND in the germline V gene (reference sequence). The CDR3 reads CASSIFASGRAREQFF. In DNA, the CDR3 is TGTGCCAGTAGTATATTTGCTAGCGGGAGGGCCCGTGAGCAGTTCTTC.

The gene calls are TRBV18 and TRBJ2-1; 8 nucleotides align to TRBD1. Germline V gene data show CDR1 as KGHSH and CDR2 as LQKENI. J gave up 8 bases and V 2 bases, and 8 bases lay outside the gene matches. The CDR3 is 15 residues long. The CDR3 nucleotides are TGTGCCAGCTCACCAAACAGGGGGGACAGCGATGAGCAGTTCTTC. Amino acids: CASSPNRGDSDEQFF. Supplemented by reference TRBV18 and TRBJ2-1, the full variable domain reads NAGVMQNPRHLVRRRGQEARLRCSPMKGHSHVYWYRQLPEEGLKFMVYLQKENIIDESGMPKERFSAEFPKEGPSILRIQQVVRGDSAAYFCASSPNRGDSDEQFFGPGTRLTVL.

The chain joins TRBV7-2 to TRBJ2-3; the D gene is possibly TRBD2 (6 bases). CDR3 length equals 14 residues. Germline assignment: CDR1 SGHTA and CDR2 FQGNSA. Between the trimmed V and J ends, which lost 7 bases and 7 bases, there was a span of 18 bases. CDR3 region: CASKMGPGEYTQYF. In nucleotides, the CDR3 is TGTGCCAGCAAAATGGGCCCGGGGGAATATACGCAGTATTTT.